Sequencing of this T cell receptor beta chain was carried out in a study of T cell responses to AZD1222 COVID-19 vaccine (dated by TCRdb to the early 2020s). Looking at the study overall: TCR sequencing covered 233 trial participants: some 210 given two doses of AZD1222 and about 26 given two doses of MenACWY control vaccine. Trial participants were enrolled by age into 18-55, 56-69 and 70-plus year subgroups, with approximately 150, 28 and 58 TCR-sequenced participants respectively.

As for this clone: This receptor's antigen is unknown. No clone much larger than this one lies a single base away; base qualities are absent.

Here V drops 3 bases and J drops 8 bases, and the junction holds 6 bases not matched to any gene. The germline V gene gives CDR1 as SGDLS and CDR2 as YYNGEE. Including the terminal cysteine and phenylalanine, the CDR3 comprises 14 residues. Just CDR3 DNA is preserved here, 42 bases in frame from base 1. The CDR3 regions of human TCRbeta chains were analyzed by immunosequencing. The paper's data handling went like this. TCRs in the repertoires were compared against a reference library of SARS-CoV-2-specific TCRs that had been generated with the MIRA antigen-specificity platform. Breadth meant the fraction of unique TCRs that were SARS-CoV-2-associated, whereas depth meant the fraction of total T cells that were SARS-CoV-2-associated. Each spike-specific TCR was assigned to its reactive spike region and to a CD4 or CD8 class using the MIRA data. Log10-transformed breadth and depth values were compared by one-way ANOVA with Sidak's multiple comparisons tests. TCRdb provides this immuneACCESS table in a form limited to in-frame rearrangements. Some clones are lacking; in checked studies, under half of them reflect an unresolved V gene, and why the rest are absent is not known. Clone size and the V and J calls come from that table; the DNA yielded D and trimming. The sample records some 130,000 clones, over 80% of which are singletons. 3% to 4% of the sample rests with the top ten.

The time point label corresponds to: about 28 days (+/-7) after the second vaccine dose. Because spike-specific TCR depth and breadth did not differ between the two schedules, AZD1222 recipients who got a second dose at roughly 4 weeks were pooled with those who got a second dose at roughly 12 weeks. Vaccinee samples came from UK trials COV001 and COV002, including a single-blind randomized controlled phase 2/3 trial of AZD1222 (ChAdOx1 nCoV-19) in healthy adults. For TCRbeta chain sequencing, PBMC samples were collected from trial participants at day 0 and at day 28 after the second dose. Findings and caveats that apply to the study as a whole: After two AZD1222 doses, both the breadth and the depth of spike-specific TCRs were significantly higher than at day 0 and than in MenACWY recipients. Nearly half of unique spike-specific TCRs reportedly recognized epitopes outside regions mutated in the B.1.351 and B.1.1.7 variants. Most participants were white British and females outnumbered males, and the authors suggested that clonal diversity may have been underestimated. In the small 56-69-year group, the increase in depth fell short of significance, most likely because of low power. The whole spike protein was spanned by vaccine-associated CD4 TCRs, and dominant responses were seen in regions 160-218 and 743-854. Because no day 14 peak-response samples were available, repertoires were characterized only after the peak T cell response. Conclusions about previously exposed vaccinees are limited because only five to seven AZD1222 recipients were SARS-CoV-2 seropositive at baseline.

Recombination linked TRBV9 to TRBJ1-4, with 8 bases matching TRBD1. The TCR comes from an adult who received the AZD1222 COVID-19 vaccine. The input for sequencing was peripheral blood, taken 28 days after the second AZD1222 dose. The sequenced DNA is TGTGCCAGCAGCGCAACAGGGGGTCGAGAAAAACTGTTTTTT. Its protein product is CASSATGGREKLFF.